Listed here is a single T cell receptor (beta chain). Its antigen is not identified. This entry is derived from a study of PD-1 blockade in classical Hodgkin lymphoma. Specified time point: cycle 4 day 1 (C4D1), after more than five weeks of nivolumab. The patients all showed relapse after autologous stem cell transplantation, while their brentuximab vedotin exposure varied. Complete response, partial response or progressive disease were the best responses. CDR3 length: 15 residues. Trimming stripped 2 bases from V and 7 bases from J, with 15 bases between. CDR1 SEHNR and CDR2 FQNEAQ come from the germline V gene (reference sequence). Data came from immunoSEQ multiplex PCR; TCRdb stores just in-frame clones and leaves some out. The sample holds approximately 65,000 clones, under 95% seen once. Overall study results and limits: A reduction in baseline TCR diversity was reportedly seen in newly diagnosed patients relative to healthy donors. Excluded were patients who started nivolumab under 1 year after ASCT, a group that had lower diversity. Complete responders showed a baseline diversity that resembled the diversity of newly diagnosed patients.

This TCR derives from a human donor with classical Hodgkin lymphoma. Sequenced material: peripheral blood mononuclear cells (PBMCs), taken before the fourth cycle of nivolumab. The chain uses TRBV7-9 and TRBJ1-3, with a possible D match to TRBD1 (5 bases). CDR3 loop: CASSLSRGVRNTIYF. Written as DNA, the CDR3 is TGTGCCAGCAGCTTATCGCGAGGGGTTCGCAACACCATATATTTT.